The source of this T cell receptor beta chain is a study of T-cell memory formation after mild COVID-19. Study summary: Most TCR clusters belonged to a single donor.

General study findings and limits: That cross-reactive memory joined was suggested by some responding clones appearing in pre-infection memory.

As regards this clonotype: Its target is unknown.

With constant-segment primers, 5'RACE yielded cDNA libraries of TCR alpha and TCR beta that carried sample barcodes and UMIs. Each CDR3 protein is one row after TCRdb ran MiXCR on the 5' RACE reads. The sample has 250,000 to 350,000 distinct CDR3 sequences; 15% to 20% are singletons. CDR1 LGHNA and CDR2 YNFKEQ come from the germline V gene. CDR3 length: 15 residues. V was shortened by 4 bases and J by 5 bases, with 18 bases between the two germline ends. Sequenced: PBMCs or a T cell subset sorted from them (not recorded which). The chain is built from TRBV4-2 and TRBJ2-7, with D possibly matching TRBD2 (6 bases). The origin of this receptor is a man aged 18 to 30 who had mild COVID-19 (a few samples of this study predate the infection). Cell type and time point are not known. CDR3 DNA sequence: TGTGCCAGCAGCCCCGGCGGCGGGGAGTTGGACGAGCAGTACTTC. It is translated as CASSPGGGELDEQYF.